This entry is about one T cell receptor beta chain. This entry comes from a study of blood T cell repertoires in COVID-19. Study details: Samples representing acute and convalescent COVID-19 were sourced from the United States, Italy and Spain. The cDNA or gDNA used as material had been derived from T cells, B-cell-depleted T cells, or PBMCs.

Germline CDR1 and CDR2: MGHRA and YSYEKL. V trimming: 4 bases; J trimming: 0 bases; junction bases outside the gene matches: 13. This CDR3 has 19 amino acids. Only in-frame clones appear in the TCRdb table, and some are missing; sequencing was by immunoSEQ multiplex PCR. The table shows 75,000 to 100,000 clones, with roughly four fifths occurring only once. Sequenced sample: peripheral blood. The gene calls are TRBV4-1 and TRBJ1-5; 9 bases line up with TRBD1. The receptor's source is a man over 45 with active or convalescent COVID-19. The CDR3 region is CASSLRDRAVTNSNQPQHF. The CDR3 DNA follows: TGCGCCAGCAGCCTCCGGGACAGGGCGGTGACTAATAGCAATCAGCCCCAGCATTTT.